Listed below are T cell receptor beta chains from one sample, sequenced in a study of blood T cell repertoires in COVID-19. Generated by immunoSEQ multiplex PCR, the TCRdb table keeps only in-frame clones and is missing some. This table has 200,000 to 250,000 clones, around 84% appearing once. The source material was peripheral blood. All receptors come from a woman aged 70-85 years with active or convalescent COVID-19. Both conserved end residues are trimmed from each CDR3. Fields, in order: J gene, V gene, CDR3 protein.

J: TRBJ1-5; V: TRBV4-1; CDR3: ASSPNRDTQNQPQH
J: TRBJ1-1; V: TRBV27; CDR3: ASRRGTGGSEAF
J: TRBJ1-6; V: TRBV7-2; CDR3: ASSARTANSPLH
J: TRBJ1-4; V: TRBV6-5; CDR3: ASSYGQVEEKLF
J: TRBJ2-1; V: TRBV27; CDR3: ASSKLLASSSYNEQF
J: TRBJ2-3; V: TRBV7-2; CDR3: ASSLAAGGFDTQY
J: TRBJ2-7; V: TRBV9; CDR3: ASSVEMSNYEQY
J: TRBJ1-1; V: TRBV27; CDR3: ASGEVGGNTEAF
J: TRBJ1-3; V: TRBV14; CDR3: ASSYQGGNTIY
J: TRBJ1-5; V: TRBV7-6; CDR3: ASSPGQGGNQPQH
J: TRBJ2-5; V: TRBV29-1; CDR3: SVSQGVGETQY
J: TRBJ2-7; V: TRBV12-3/TRBV12-4; CDR3: ASSFNSHYEQY
J: TRBJ2-2; V: TRBV10-2; CDR3: ASSLGRWSGTGELF
J: TRBJ1-2; V: TRBV7-3; CDR3: ASSLDSNYGYT
J: TRBJ2-1; V: TRBV11-3; CDR3: ASSLEGGPYNEQF
J: TRBJ2-2; V: TRBV25-1; CDR3: ASSETRTVPTGELF
J: TRBJ1-4; V: TRBV6-6; CDR3: ASRRQVLTATNEKLF
J: TRBJ2-5; V: TRBV18; CDR3: ASSPLVGVVETQY
J: TRBJ1-4; V: TRBV6-5; CDR3: ASSGGGAGEKLF
J: TRBJ1-1; V: TRBV7-6; CDR3: ASSSRGQGRTEAF
J: TRBJ2-1; V: TRBV10-3; CDR3: AIGGSYNEQF
J: TRBJ2-3; V: TRBV5-1; CDR3: ASSWLAGLSTDTQY
J: TRBJ1-1; V: TRBV19; CDR3: ASGGWVNTEAF
J: TRBJ1-1; V: TRBV27; CDR3: ASRFQGTEAF
J: TRBJ2-1; V: TRBV12-3/TRBV12-4; CDR3: ASTRQGWNEQF
J: TRBJ2-3; V: TRBV2; CDR3: ASGRLGTDTQY
J: TRBJ1-5; V: TRBV7-9; CDR3: ASSPPGSNQPQH
J: TRBJ1-1; V: TRBV3-1/TRBV3-2; CDR3: ASSQTDRVGTEAF
J: TRBJ1-2; V: TRBV4-1; CDR3: ASRPRSDINYGYT
J: TRBJ1-2; V: TRBV4-3; CDR3: ASSPARGYGYT
J: TRBJ2-7; V: TRBV6-6; CDR3: ASTTFLRGSYEQY
J: TRBJ1-6; V: TRBV18; CDR3: ASSSGTGVSPLH
J: TRBJ1-3; V: TRBV6-5; CDR3: ASSYRGGGNTIY
J: TRBJ1-3; V: TRBV6-5; CDR3: ASSYSQWGNTIY
J: TRBJ1-6; V: TRBV7-9; CDR3: ASTTGSLGASPLH
J: TRBJ1-4; V: TRBV20-1; CDR3: SARGRLELF
J: TRBJ2-3; V: TRBV7-2; CDR3: ASRSWPSTDTQY
J: TRBJ1-2; V: TRBV7-9; CDR3: ASSLPPVGQGRYGYT
J: TRBJ1-1; V: TRBV7-9; CDR3: ASSLGQGIDTEAF
J: TRBJ2-5; V: TRBV18; CDR3: ASSGQEYQETQY
J: TRBJ1-6; V: TRBV5-6; CDR3: ASSLLPRENSPLH
J: TRBJ1-1; V: TRBV5-1; CDR3: ASSLELGQTEAF
J: TRBJ2-5; V: TRBV3-1/TRBV3-2; CDR3: ASSPGGTSGGVGTQY
J: TRBJ1-1; V: TRBV12-3/TRBV12-4; CDR3: ASRPQGSFGAF
J: TRBJ1-3; V: TRBV7-9; CDR3: ASSPTRPWGLGSGNTIY
J: TRBJ2-5; V: TRBV9; CDR3: ASSMTSGRVLQETQY